Each of the 22 T cell receptor beta chains below was sequenced from the same sample in a study of shared clonotypes between healthy human individuals. Naive CD8 cells comprised CD45RO-negative, CCR7-positively selected cells, excluding terminally differentiated effector memory CD45RA+ cells. Sequencing was performed with immunoSEQ multiplex PCR; in TCRdb, only in-frame clones are kept and a portion is missing. Of around 1.9 million clones listed, around 95% are singletons. Source material: naive CD8+ T cells from PBMCs. Receptor source: a man aged 18 to 35 in good health. Some clones in this sample may be carry-over from other donors' samples.

The rearrangement joins TRBV6-5 to TRBJ2-2, with a possible D match to TRBD1 (5 bases). V lost 2 bases to trimming and J lost 3 bases, with 10 bases between them. This CDR3 has 15 amino acids. The germline V gene has CDR1 MNHEY and CDR2 SVGAGI. CDR3 region: CASSYTGTYTGELFF. The CDR3 DNA follows: TGTGCCAGCAGTTACACAGGAACTTACACCGGGGAGCTGTTTTTT.

The chain recombines TRBV27 with TRBJ2-7, with TRBD2 matching 9 bases. Per the germline V gene, CDR1 is MNHEY and CDR2 is SMNVEV (reference sequence). This CDR3 is 18 amino acids long. Unmatched junction bases numbered 15, after V lost 5 bases and J lost 1 base. As DNA, the CDR3 is TGTGCCAGCAGTCCTCATAGCGGGAGAATGTACGGGTCCTACGAGCAGTACTTC. Protein product: CASSPHSGRMYGSYEQYF.

The chain recombines TRBV28 with TRBJ1-5; no clear D gene. CDR3 length equals 16 residues. V lost 1 base to trimming and J lost 0 bases, with 10 bases between them. Germline CDR1 MDHEN, CDR2 SYDVKM. CDR3 DNA: TGTGCCAGCAGTTTATTCAGCTCAGGTAGCAATCAGCCCCAGCATTTT. This codes for CASSLFSSGSNQPQHF.

A note on this clone: The same CDR3 also results from other DNA sequences found in this sample. This chain connects TRBV9 to TRBJ1-1; D remains unclear. CDR3 length equals 12 residues. The germline V gene has CDR1 SGDLS and CDR2 YYNGEE. V was trimmed by 2 bases and J by 2 bases, leaving 4 bases between them. The CDR3 spells CASSVANTEAFF. CDR3 nucleotide sequence: TGTGCCAGCAGCGTCGCTAACACTGAAGCTTTCTTT.

This chain uses TRBV27 with TRBJ1-1, with D perhaps matching TRBD1 (5 bases). Trimming pared 5 bases from V and 3 bases from J, leaving 22 bases between. The CDR3 loop spans 17 amino acids. Germline V gene sequence: CDR1 MNHEY, CDR2 SMNVEV (reference sequence). The CDR3 region is CASSVLPGSGGDTEAFF. CDR3 DNA: TGTGCCAGCAGTGTACTTCCGGGGTCTGGGGGGGACACTGAAGCTTTCTTT.

V is TRBV7-9 and J is TRBJ2-1, with 9 bases fitting TRBD1. The CDR3 covers 16 residues. Germline CDR1 is SEHNR and CDR2 is FQNEAQ (reference sequence). The V and J ends lost 5 bases and 8 bases, in that order; junction bases with no gene match: 13. CDR3 coding DNA: TGTGCCAGCAGCCCAAGACGGACAGGGGTATGGGATGAGCAGTTCTTC. Translated, it gives CASSPRRTGVWDEQFF.

The chain uses TRBV28 and TRBJ1-1; the match to TRBD1 covers 8 bases. Germline CDR1 and CDR2: MDHEN and SYDVKM. J lost 6 bases, V lost 4 bases, and 7 bases had no gene match. The CDR3 totals 14 residues. The CDR3 bases are TGTGCCAGCAGTTCGACTTACAGGGGGGCTGAAGCTTTCTTT. Encoded protein: CASSSTYRGAEAFF. Supplemented by reference TRBV28 and TRBJ1-1, the full variable domain reads DVKVTQSSRYLVKRTGEKVFLECVQDMDHENMFWYRQDPGLGLRLIYFSYDVKMKEKGDIPEGYSVSREKKERFSLILESASTNQTSMYLCASSSTYRGAEAFFGQGTRLTVV.

This chain uses TRBV7-2 with TRBJ2-7; the D is unclear. V lost 5 bases and J 3 bases, leaving 11 bases between the germline ends. The germline V gene encodes CDR1 SGHTA and CDR2 FQGNSA. This CDR3 region has 13 residues. The chain's CDR3 is CASSGETVYEQYF. The DNA for the CDR3 is TGTGCCAGCAGCGGAGAGACGGTCTACGAGCAGTACTTC.

The chain combines TRBV27 with TRBJ2-1, with TRBD2 matching 14 bases. CDR1 is MNHEY, CDR2 SMNVEV, per germline (reference sequence). Trimming removed 7 bases from V and 9 bases from J; junction bases left unmatched: 5. CDR3 length equals 14 residues. The CDR3 is CASMGLAGAAEQFF. The CDR3 bases are TGTGCCAGCATGGGACTAGCGGGGGCCGCTGAGCAGTTCTTC.

The genes are TRBV7-3 and TRBJ2-1; D might be TRBD2 (7 bases). V dropped 3 bases and J dropped 9 bases, with 12 bases sitting between them. CDR1 and CDR2 (germline): SGHTA, FQGTGA. The CDR3 totals 13 residues. The CDR3 is CASSFAGAVEQFF. The CDR3 DNA follows: TGTGCCAGCAGCTTCGCGGGGGCAGTTGAGCAGTTCTTC.

Regarding this clone: Other DNA sequences within the sample encode an identical CDR3. J is TRBJ1-1 and V is TRBV7-9, with unresolved D. The CDR3 is 10 residues long. Trimming cost V 4 bases and J 5 bases, with 2 bases left between them. CDR1 is SEHNR and CDR2 is FQNEAQ in the germline V gene (reference sequence). The CDR3 sequence: CASSYTEAFF. The CDR3 DNA reads TGTGCCAGCAGCTATACTGAAGCTTTCTTT.

The V and J genes are TRBV6-6 and TRBJ2-3; TRBD2 agrees at 7 bases. The CDR3 length is 16 residues. V lost 8 bases, J lost 4 bases, and 15 bases stayed unmatched. Looked up from germline, CDR1 is MNHNY and CDR2 is SVGAGI (reference sequence). For the CDR3, the DNA is TGTGCCAGCCTCAGTAGGTGGGCGGGAGCTCCAGATACGCAGTATTTT. The encoded protein is CASLSRWAGAPDTQYF.

This clone showed up just once. The chain carries TRBV2 and TRBJ2-1; D may be TRBD2 (7 bases). This CDR3 is built from 17 residues. The V gene lost 1 base and the J gene lost 1 base, with 14 bases spanning the gap. CDR1 is SNHLY and CDR2 is FYNNEI in the germline V gene. The CDR3 DNA is TGTGCCAGCAGTGAAGTTAGAGGGAGGGGGTCCTACAATGAGCAGTTCTTC. Translation gives CASSEVRGRGSYNEQFF.

The gene calls are TRBV7-9 and TRBJ1-1; TRBD1 is a possible D gene (5 bases). Trimming took off 4 bases at V and 10 bases at J, with 13 bases between the two ends. The CDR3 runs to 12 residues. CDR1 is SEHNR and CDR2 is FQNEAQ in the germline V gene (reference sequence). CDR3 in amino acids: CASSSPGVVAFF. CDR3 DNA: TGTGCCAGCAGCTCTCCGGGGGTGGTAGCTTTCTTT.

This chain joins TRBV25-1 and TRBJ2-5; the D is unclear. Germline V gives CDR1 MGHDK, CDR2 SYGVNS. The CDR3 totals 13 residues. Trimming removed 4 bases at V and 5 bases at J, with 11 bases between. CDR3 protein: CASSARVRETQYF. CDR3 bases: TGTGCCAGCAGTGCCCGGGTGCGGGAGACCCAGTACTTC.

The V call is TRBV11-2, the J call TRBJ2-1; D perhaps matches TRBD2 (6 bases). This CDR3 has 16 residues. CDR1 is SGHAT, CDR2 FQNNGV, per germline. V shed 6 bases and J shed 5 bases, with 20 bases lying between them. This CDR3 reads CASRPASSWGDNEQFF. DNA for the CDR3: TGTGCCAGCAGGCCCGCTTCAAGCTGGGGGGACAATGAGCAGTTCTTC. Full variable domain (rest looked up from reference TRBV11-2 and TRBJ2-1): EAGVAQSPRYKIIEKRQSVAFWCNPISGHATLYWYQQILGQGPKLLIQFQNNGVVDDSQLPKDRFSAERLKGVDSTLKIQPAKLEDSAVYLCASRPASSWGDNEQFFGPGTRLTVL.

The J gene is TRBJ1-2, the V gene TRBV6-5; tentative D call: TRBD1 (5 bases). CDR1 is MNHEY and CDR2 is SVGAGI in the germline V gene. CDR3 size: 11 residues. The V and J ends lost 6 bases and 8 bases respectively, with 10 bases between them. The DNA of the CDR3 is TGTGCCAGCAGAACAGGAGGGGGCTACACCTTC. Amino acid sequence: CASRTGGGYTF.

The chain links TRBV5-6 to TRBJ2-7, with TRBD2 matching over 7 bases. This CDR3 has 15 amino acids. The germline V gene has CDR1 SGHDT and CDR2 YYEEEE. The ends lost 6 bases at V and 3 bases at J; junction bases unmatched: 12. CDR3 nucleotide sequence: TGTGCCAGCACCCCTGGGGGGGGGAGAGGCTACGAGCAGTACTTC. Translated, it gives CASTPGGGRGYEQYF.

This clone has a handful of counts. CDR3 sequence (DNA): TGTGCCAGCAGCGGTCCAATCGGGAACACTGAAGCTTTCTTT. Its protein is CASSGPIGNTEAFF. This chain connects TRBV9 to TRBJ1-1; D remains unclear. The V gene lost 3 bases and the J gene lost 1 base, with 10 bases spanning the gap. This CDR3 has 14 residues. The germline V gene encodes CDR1 SGDLS and CDR2 YYNGEE.

The chain couples TRBV10-2 to TRBJ2-7, with D tentatively TRBD1 (7 bases). V lost 3 bases, J lost 5 bases, and 8 bases lay in between. Looked up from germline, CDR1 is WSHSY and CDR2 is SAAADI. CDR3 size: 12 residues. CDR3 nucleotide sequence: TGCGCCAGCAGTGACAGGGGGGACGAGCAGTACTTC. Its translation is CASSDRGDEQYF.

This rearrangement joins TRBV7-8 to TRBJ1-4; D remains unclear. Germline V lookup: CDR1 SGHVS, CDR2 FQNEAQ. Trimming removed 5 bases from V and 0 bases from J, with 7 bases in between. The CDR3 contains 14 residues. DNA for the CDR3: TGTGCCAGCAGCACGGGCTCAACTAATGAAAAACTGTTTTTT. This translates into CASSTGSTNEKLFF.

V and J are TRBV7-2 and TRBJ2-7; D call uncertain. There are 12 residues in the CDR3. Germline V lookup: CDR1 SGHTA, CDR2 FQGNSA. The V end lost 3 bases, the J end lost 4 bases, and 7 bases lay between the germline ends. This CDR3 reads CASSFSKYEQYF. CDR3 DNA sequence: TGTGCCAGCAGCTTTAGTAAATACGAGCAGTACTTC.